These 5 T cell receptor beta chains were all obtained from the same sample, sequenced in a study of blood T cells in healthy people across ages. Using a J-beta primer mix together with a sample-barcoded 5' primer, a second PCR was run for roughly 7 to 12 cycles. A single record per CDR3 protein comes from TCRdb applying MiXCR to the 5' RACE reads. This table has hundreds of thousands of distinct CDR3 sequences, roughly 45% appearing once. Sequenced material: blood. The receptors stem from a woman aged 60-75 years in good health.

This rearrangement joins TRBV29-1 to TRBJ1-2, with D uncertain. Trimming left V 6 bases short and J 3 bases short, with 14 bases between. This CDR3 is built from 13 residues. Germline values: CDR1 SQVTM, CDR2 ANQGSEA. CDR3 nucleotide sequence: TGCAGCGTGGGCGAGAGGGAGGACTATGGCTACACCTTC. Encoded protein: CSVGEREDYGYTF.

This clonotype was recorded a few times. V gene TRBV2 combines with J gene TRBJ1-4; D unclear. With 4 bases removed from V and 0 bases from J, the gap between germline ends came to 6 bases. Germline CDR1 is SNHLY and CDR2 is FYNNEI. The CDR3 is made up of 14 amino acids. The CDR3 DNA reads TGTGCCAGCAGTGTGATTGCAACTAATGAAAAACTGTTTTTT. Its translation is CASSVIATNEKLFF.

A few counts support this clonotype. The rearrangement joins TRBV20-1 to TRBJ1-6; D remains unclear. The V gene lost 0 bases and the J gene lost 1 base, with 7 bases spanning the gap. This CDR3 has 15 residues. The V gene's germline CDR1 is DFQATT and CDR2 SNEGSKA (reference sequence). The CDR3 loop reads CSARETRSYNSPLHF. The CDR3 DNA is TGCAGTGCTAGAGAAACGAGGTCCTATAATTCACCCCTCCACTTT.

This clonotype occurred a few times. CDR3 loop: CSARDNYNQPQHF. The CDR3 DNA sequence: TGCAGTGCTAGGGACAACTACAATCAGCCCCAGCATTTT. The chain carries TRBV20-1 and TRBJ1-5; D might be TRBD1 (5 bases). The CDR3 has 13 amino acids. Germline-derived CDR1 and CDR2 are DFQATT and SNEGSKA (reference sequence). V lost 3 bases, J lost 3 bases, and 9 bases lay in between.

This chain's CDR3 is CASSLNGRGDTQYF. The DNA for the CDR3 is TGTGCCAGCAGCTTAAACGGGAGAGGTGATACGCAGTATTTT. The rearrangement joins TRBV7-3 to TRBJ2-3; D is perhaps TRBD2 (6 bases). Germline CDR1 and CDR2: SGHTA and FQGTGA. The CDR3 length is 14 residues. The ends were cut back, 1 base at V and 6 bases at J, with 11 bases in the middle. Together with reference TRBV7-3 and TRBJ2-3, the CDR3 gives the full variable domain: GAGVSQTPSNKVTEKGKYVELRCDPISGHTALYWYRQSLGQGPEFLIYFQGTGAADDSGLPNDRFFAVRPEGSVSTLKIQRTERGDSAVYLCASSLNGRGDTQYFGPGTRLTVL.